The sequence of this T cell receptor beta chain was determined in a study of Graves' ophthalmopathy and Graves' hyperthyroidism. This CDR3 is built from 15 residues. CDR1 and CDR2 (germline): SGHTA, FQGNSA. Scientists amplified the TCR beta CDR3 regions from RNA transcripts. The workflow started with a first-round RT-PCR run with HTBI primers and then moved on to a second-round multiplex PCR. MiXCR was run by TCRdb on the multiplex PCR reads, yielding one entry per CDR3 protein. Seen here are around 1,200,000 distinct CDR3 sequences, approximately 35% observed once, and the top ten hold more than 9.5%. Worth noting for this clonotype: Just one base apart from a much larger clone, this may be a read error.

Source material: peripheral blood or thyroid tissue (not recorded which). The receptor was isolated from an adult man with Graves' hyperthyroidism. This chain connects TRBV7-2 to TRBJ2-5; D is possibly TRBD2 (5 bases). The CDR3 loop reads CAGSSALGGQETQYF. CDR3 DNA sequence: TGTGCCGGCAGCTCAGCCCTCGGCGGGCAAGAGACCCAGTACTTC.